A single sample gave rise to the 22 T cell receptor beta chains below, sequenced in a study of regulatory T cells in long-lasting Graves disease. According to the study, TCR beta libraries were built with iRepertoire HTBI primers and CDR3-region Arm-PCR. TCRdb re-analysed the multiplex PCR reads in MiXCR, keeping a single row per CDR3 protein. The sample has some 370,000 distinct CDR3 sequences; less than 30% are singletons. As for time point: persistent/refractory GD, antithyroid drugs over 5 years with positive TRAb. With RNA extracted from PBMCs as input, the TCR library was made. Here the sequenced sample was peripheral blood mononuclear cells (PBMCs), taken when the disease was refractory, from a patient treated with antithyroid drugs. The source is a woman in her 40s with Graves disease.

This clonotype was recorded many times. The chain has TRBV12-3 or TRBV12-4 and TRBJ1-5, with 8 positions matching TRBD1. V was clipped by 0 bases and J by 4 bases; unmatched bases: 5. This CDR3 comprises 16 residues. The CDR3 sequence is CASSLALGQGNQPQHF. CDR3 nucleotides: TGTGCCAGCAGTTTAGCGCTAGGACAGGGAAATCAGCCCCAGCATTTT.

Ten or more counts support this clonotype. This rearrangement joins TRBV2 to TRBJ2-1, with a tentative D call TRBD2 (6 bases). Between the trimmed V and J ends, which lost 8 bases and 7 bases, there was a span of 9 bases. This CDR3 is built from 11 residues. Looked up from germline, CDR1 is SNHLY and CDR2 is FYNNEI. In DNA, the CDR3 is TGTGCCAGCTCGGGGGAAAATGAGCAGTTCTTC. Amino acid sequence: CASSGENEQFF.

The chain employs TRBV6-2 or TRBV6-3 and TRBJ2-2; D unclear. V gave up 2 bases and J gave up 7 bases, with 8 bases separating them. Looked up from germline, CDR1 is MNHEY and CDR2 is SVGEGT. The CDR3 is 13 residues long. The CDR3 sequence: CASSYGSGGELFF. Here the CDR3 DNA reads TGTGCCAGCAGTTACGGCAGTGGCGGGGAGCTGTTTTTT.

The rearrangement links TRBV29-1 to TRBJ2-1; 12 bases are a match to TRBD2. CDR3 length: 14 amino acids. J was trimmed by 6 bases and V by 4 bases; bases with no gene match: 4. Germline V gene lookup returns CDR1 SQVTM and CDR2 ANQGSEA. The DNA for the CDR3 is TGCAGCGTTGGATCTAGCGGGAGGGCCAATGAGCAGTTCTTC. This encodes CSVGSSGRANEQFF.

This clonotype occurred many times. CDR3 residues: CASSFPDREHTYGYTF. CDR3 nucleotide sequence: TGTGCCAGCAGCTTTCCGGACAGGGAGCATACTTATGGCTACACCTTC. This chain connects TRBV7-9 to TRBJ1-2; 8 nucleotides agree with TRBD1. CDR1 SEHNR and CDR2 FQNEAQ come from the germline V gene (reference sequence). The CDR3 runs to 16 residues. Trimming took 3 bases from V and 5 from J; bases not matched to a gene: 11.

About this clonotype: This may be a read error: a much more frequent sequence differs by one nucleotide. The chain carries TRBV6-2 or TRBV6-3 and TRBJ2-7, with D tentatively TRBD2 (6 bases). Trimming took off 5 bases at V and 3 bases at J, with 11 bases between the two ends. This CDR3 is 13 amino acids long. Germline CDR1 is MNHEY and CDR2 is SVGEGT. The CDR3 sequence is CASSDTGLYEQYF. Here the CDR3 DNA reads TGTGCCAGCAGTGACACGGGACTCTACGAGCAGTACTTC.

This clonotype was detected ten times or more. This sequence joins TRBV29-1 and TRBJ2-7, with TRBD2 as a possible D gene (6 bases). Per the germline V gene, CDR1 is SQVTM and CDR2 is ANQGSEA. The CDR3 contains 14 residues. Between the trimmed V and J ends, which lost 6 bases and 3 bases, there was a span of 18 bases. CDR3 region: CSVPEEGGNYEQYF. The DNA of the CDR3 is TGCAGCGTCCCTGAAGAGGGAGGAAACTACGAGCAGTACTTC.

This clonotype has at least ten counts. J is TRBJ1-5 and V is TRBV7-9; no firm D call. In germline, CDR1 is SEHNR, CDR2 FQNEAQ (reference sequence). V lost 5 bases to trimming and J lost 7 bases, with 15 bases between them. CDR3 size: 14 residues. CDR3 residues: CASSRDGVRQPQHF. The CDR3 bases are TGTGCCAGCAGCCGCGACGGCGTGCGGCAGCCCCAGCATTTT.

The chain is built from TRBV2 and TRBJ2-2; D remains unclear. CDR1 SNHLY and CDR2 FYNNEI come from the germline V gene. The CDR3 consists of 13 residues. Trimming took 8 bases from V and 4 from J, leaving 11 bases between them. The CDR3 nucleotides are TGTGCCAGCCAATACTTAGGCACCGGGGAGCTGTTTTTT. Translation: CASQYLGTGELFF.

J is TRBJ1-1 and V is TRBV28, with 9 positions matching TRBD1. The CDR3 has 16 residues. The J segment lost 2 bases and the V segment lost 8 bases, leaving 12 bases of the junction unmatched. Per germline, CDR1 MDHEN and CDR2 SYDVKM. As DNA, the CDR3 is TGTGCCAGCTCACCACAAAAACAGGGGGCAAACACTGAAGCTTTCTTT. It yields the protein CASSPQKQGANTEAFF.

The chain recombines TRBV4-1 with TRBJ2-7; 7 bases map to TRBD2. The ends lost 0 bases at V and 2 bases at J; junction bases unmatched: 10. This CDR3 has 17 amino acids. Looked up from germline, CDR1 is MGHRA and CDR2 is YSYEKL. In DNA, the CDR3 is TGCGCCAGCAGCCAAGATCCTCTTGGCGGGAGCACCTACGAGCAGTACTTC. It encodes CASSQDPLGGSTYEQYF.

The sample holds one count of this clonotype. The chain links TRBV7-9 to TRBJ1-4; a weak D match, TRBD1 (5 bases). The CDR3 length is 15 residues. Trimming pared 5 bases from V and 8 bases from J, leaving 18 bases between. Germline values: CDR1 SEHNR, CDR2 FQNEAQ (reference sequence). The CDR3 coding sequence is TGTGCCAGCAGCCCCTGGTGGGGCGTTCGAGAAAAACTGTTTTTT. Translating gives CASSPWWGVREKLFF.

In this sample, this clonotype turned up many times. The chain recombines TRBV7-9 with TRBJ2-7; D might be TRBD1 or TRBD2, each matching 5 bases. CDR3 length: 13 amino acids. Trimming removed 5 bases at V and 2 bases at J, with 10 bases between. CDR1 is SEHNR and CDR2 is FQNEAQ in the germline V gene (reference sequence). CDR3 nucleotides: TGTGCCAGCAGCCCCCAGGGAGCCTACGAGCAGTACTTC. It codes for CASSPQGAYEQYF.

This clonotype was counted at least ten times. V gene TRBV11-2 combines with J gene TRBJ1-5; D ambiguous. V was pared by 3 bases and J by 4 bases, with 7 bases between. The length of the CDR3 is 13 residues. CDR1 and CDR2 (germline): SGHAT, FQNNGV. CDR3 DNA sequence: TGTGCCAGCAGCTTGTCTACGAATCAGCCCCAGCATTTT. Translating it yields CASSLSTNQPQHF.

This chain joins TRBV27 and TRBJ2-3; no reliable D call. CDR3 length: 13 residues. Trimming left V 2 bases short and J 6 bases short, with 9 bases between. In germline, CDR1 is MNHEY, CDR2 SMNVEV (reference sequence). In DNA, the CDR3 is TGTGCCAGCAGTTTAATGGTGCGGGATACGCAGTATTTT. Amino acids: CASSLMVRDTQYF.

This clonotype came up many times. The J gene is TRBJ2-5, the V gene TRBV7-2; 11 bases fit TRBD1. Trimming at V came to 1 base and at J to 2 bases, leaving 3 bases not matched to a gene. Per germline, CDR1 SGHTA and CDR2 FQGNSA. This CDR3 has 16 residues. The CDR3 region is CASSLGGTGGQETQYF. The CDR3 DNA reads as TGTGCCAGCAGCTTAGGGGGGACAGGGGGACAAGAGACCCAGTACTTC. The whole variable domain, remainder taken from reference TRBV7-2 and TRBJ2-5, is GAGVSQSPSNKVTEKGKDVELRCDPISGHTALYWYRQSLGQGLEFLIYFQGNSAPDKSGLPSDRFSAERTGGSVSTLTIQRTQQEDSAVYLCASSLGGTGGQETQYFGPGTRLLVL.

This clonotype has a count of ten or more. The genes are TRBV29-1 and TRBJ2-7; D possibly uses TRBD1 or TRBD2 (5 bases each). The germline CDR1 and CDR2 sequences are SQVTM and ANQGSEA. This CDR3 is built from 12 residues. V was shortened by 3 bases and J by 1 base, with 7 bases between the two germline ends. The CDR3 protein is CSVDGGSYEQYF. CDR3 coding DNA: TGCAGCGTTGATGGGGGATCCTACGAGCAGTACTTC.

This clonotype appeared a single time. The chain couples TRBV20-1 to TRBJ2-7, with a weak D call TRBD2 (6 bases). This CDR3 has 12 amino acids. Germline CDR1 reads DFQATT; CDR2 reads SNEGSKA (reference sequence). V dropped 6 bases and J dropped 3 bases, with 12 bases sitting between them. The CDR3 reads CSAVEGNYEQYF. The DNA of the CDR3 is TGCAGTGCAGTGGAGGGAAACTACGAGCAGTACTTC.

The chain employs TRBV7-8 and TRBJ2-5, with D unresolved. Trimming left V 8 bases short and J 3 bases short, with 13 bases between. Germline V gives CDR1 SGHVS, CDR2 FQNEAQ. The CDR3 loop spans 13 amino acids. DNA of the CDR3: TGTGCCAGCGGGGTCCACTGGAAAGAGACCCAGTACTTC. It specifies CASGVHWKETQYF.

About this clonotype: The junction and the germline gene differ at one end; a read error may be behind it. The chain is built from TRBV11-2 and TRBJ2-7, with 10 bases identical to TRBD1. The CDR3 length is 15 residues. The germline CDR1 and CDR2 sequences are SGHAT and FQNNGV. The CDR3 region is CASSSNRDRGYEQHF. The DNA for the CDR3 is TGTGCCAGCAGCTCAAACCGGGACAGGGGCTACGAGCAGCACTTC. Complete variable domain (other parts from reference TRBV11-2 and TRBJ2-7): EAGVAQSPRYKIIEKRQSVAFWCNPISGHATLYWYQQILGQGPKLLIQFQNNGVVDDSQLPKDRFSAERLKGVDSTLKIQPAKLEDSAVYLCASSSNRDRGYEQHFGPGTRLTVT.

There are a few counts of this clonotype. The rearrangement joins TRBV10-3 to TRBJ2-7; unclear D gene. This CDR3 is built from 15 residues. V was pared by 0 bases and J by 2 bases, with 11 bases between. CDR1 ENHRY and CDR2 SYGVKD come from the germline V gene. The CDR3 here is CAISESILFTYEQYF. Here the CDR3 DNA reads TGTGCCATCAGTGAGTCTATCCTTTTCACCTACGAGCAGTACTTC.

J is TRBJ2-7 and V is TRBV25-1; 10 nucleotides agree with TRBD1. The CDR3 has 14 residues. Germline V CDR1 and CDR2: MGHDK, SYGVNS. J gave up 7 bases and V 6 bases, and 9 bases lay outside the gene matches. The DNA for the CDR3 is TGTGCCAGCAGGTCAGACAGGGGGCGTGAAGAGCAGTACTTC. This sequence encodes CASRSDRGREEQYF.